This is a list of T cell receptor beta chains from one sample in a study of shared clonotypes between healthy human individuals. Assay used: immunoSEQ multiplex PCR; TCRdb lists only in-frame clones, some missing. The data hold about 490,000 clones, with about 78% observed a single time. The sequencing sample was made of PBMCs. All receptors derive from a woman in her 40s in good health. Some clones in this sample may be carry-over from other donors' samples. Both conserved end residues are part of each CDR3. The D gene is left open where the match is weak. A clone size is listed for some rows: how often the clone was seen (once, few, many), or a class if it is expanded.

many | - | TRBJ1-2 | TRBV5-4 | CASSPLESGYGYTF | TGTGCCAGCAGCCCGTTGGAATCCGGTTATGGCTACACCTTC
- | - | TRBJ2-5 | TRBV5-4 | CASSSGQETQYF | TGTGCCAGCAGCTCTGGCCAAGAGACCCAGTACTTC
- | - | TRBJ2-6 | TRBV6-6 | CASSSFIGANVLTF | TGTGCCAGCAGTTCGTTTATCGGGGCCAACGTCCTGACTTTC
once | TRBD2 | TRBJ2-2 | TRBV6-4 | CASSAVSGSTGELFF | TGTGCCAGCAGTGCGGTTAGCGGGAGCACCGGGGAGCTGTTTTTT
- | TRBD2 | TRBJ2-1 | TRBV4-3 | CASSQGGSGSHNEQFF | TGCGCCAGCAGCCAAGGTGGTAGCGGGAGCCACAATGAGCAGTTCTTC
- | - | TRBJ1-3 | TRBV29-1 | CSVAPGGNTIYF | TGCAGCGTTGCACCGGGGGGAAACACCATATATTTT
- | - | TRBJ1-2 | TRBV2 | CASSEASSLLANYGYTF | TGTGCCAGCAGTGAAGCGTCCAGCTTGCTAGCTAACTATGGCTACACCTTC
- | TRBD2 | TRBJ2-3 | TRBV7-2 | CASSQSGRRGDTQYF | TGTGCCAGCAGCCAGAGCGGGAGAAGGGGAGATACGCAGTATTTT
- | - | TRBJ2-5 | TRBV30 | CAWSGGFEETQYF | TGTGCCTGGAGTGGGGGGTTCGAAGAGACCCAGTACTTC
- | TRBD1 | TRBJ2-7 | TRBV28 | CASSLTGGKYEQYF | TGTGCCAGCAGTCTGACAGGGGGCAAGTACGAGCAGTACTTC
few | TRBD2 | TRBJ2-5 | TRBV5-1 | CASSLAGRHEETQYF | TGCGCCAGCAGCTTGGCCGGGAGGCACGAAGAGACCCAGTACTTC
- | TRBD2 | TRBJ2-3 | TRBV5-1 | CASSLGGGRGADTQYF | TGCGCCAGCAGCCTTGGTGGCGGGAGAGGGGCAGATACGCAGTATTTT
- | - | TRBJ1-5 | TRBV30 | CAWSRRVDQPQHF | TGTGCCTGGAGCCGCAGGGTTGATCAGCCCCAGCATTTT
- | - | TRBJ1-4 | TRBV7-9 | CASTRHRGGGLATNEKLFF | TGTGCCAGCACCCGTCATCGAGGAGGAGGGCTTGCAACTAATGAAAAACTGTTTTTT
- | - | TRBJ2-2 | TRBV11-2 | CASSLGVSTNTGELFF | TGTGCCAGCAGCTTAGGAGTGAGTACGAACACCGGGGAGCTGTTTTTT
- | - | TRBJ2-2 | TRBV7-7 | CATKPMVSGNTGELFF | TGTGCCACGAAACCCATGGTTTCTGGGAACACCGGGGAGCTGTTTTTT
- | - | TRBJ1-1 | TRBV15 | CATSGQAMNTEAFF | TGTGCCACCTCGGGGCAGGCCATGAACACTGAAGCTTTCTTT
- | - | TRBJ1-5 | TRBV5-8 | CASSLDRSNQPQHF | TGTGCCAGCAGCTTGGACAGGAGCAATCAGCCCCAGCATTTT
- | - | TRBJ1-1 | TRBV28 | CASSRGSRGLNTEAFF | TGTGCCAGCAGTCGGGGATCGAGGGGCCTGAACACTGAAGCTTTCTTT
- | TRBD1 | TRBJ1-5 | TRBV28 | CASSLPGTDNSNQPQHF | TGTGCCAGCAGTTTGCCGGGGACAGACAATAGCAATCAGCCCCAGCATTTT
- | TRBD2 | TRBJ2-3 | TRBV5-1 | CASHLAGSTDTQYF | TGCGCCAGCCATCTAGCGGGGAGCACAGATACGCAGTATTTT
- | TRBD1 | TRBJ2-6 | TRBV5-1 | CASSFYGTGRSGANVLTF | TGCGCCAGCAGCTTTTACGGGACAGGGAGGTCTGGGGCCAACGTCCTGACTTTC
- | - | TRBJ2-2 | TRBV7-9 | CASSPLLGGGELFF | TGTGCCAGCAGCCCCCTGCTGGGGGGCGGGGAGCTGTTTTTT
- | - | TRBJ2-5 | TRBV10-3 | CAISAQQETQYF | TGTGCCATCAGTGCTCAGCAAGAGACCCAGTACTTC
once | TRBD1 | TRBJ2-1 | TRBV7-7 | CASSPRDSNEQFF | TGTGCCAGCAGCCCCCGGGACAGCAATGAGCAGTTCTTC
- | TRBD1 | TRBJ1-1 | TRBV30 | CAWTGQGAPEAFF | TGTGCCTGGACCGGACAGGGGGCACCTGAAGCTTTCTTT
- | TRBD2 | TRBJ2-3 | TRBV5-1 | CASSLERGGDTQYF | TGCGCCAGCAGCTTGGAGCGGGGTGGAGATACGCAGTATTTT
- | - | TRBJ1-2 | TRBV4-1 | CASSQERGGNYGYTF | TGCGCCAGCAGCCAAGAAAGGGGGGGGAACTATGGCTACACCTTC
- | - | TRBJ2-7 | TRBV7-9 | CASSLSGEQYF | TGTGCCAGCAGCTTATCTGGGGAGCAGTACTTC
- | TRBD2 | TRBJ2-7 | TRBV10-2 | CASSETSGRIDEQYF | TGCGCCAGCAGTGAGACTAGCGGGAGGATCGACGAGCAGTACTTC
once | - | TRBJ1-5 | TRBV5-1 | CASSLAGPENNQPQHF | TGCGCCAGCAGCTTGGCGGGACCGGAAAACAATCAGCCCCAGCATTTT
- | - | TRBJ2-5 | TRBV11-2 | CASSLVTGLGEQYF | TGTGCCAGCAGCTTAGTGACCGGACTGGGGGAGCAGTACTTC
- | - | TRBJ2-5 | TRBV27 | CATGRFQETQYF | TGTGCCACCGGACGGTTCCAAGAGACCCAGTACTTC
- | TRBD2 | TRBJ2-5 | TRBV2 | CASSDWGLAGVGQETQYF | TGTGCCAGCAGTGATTGGGGGCTAGCGGGAGTTGGCCAAGAGACCCAGTACTTC
- | - | TRBJ1-2 | TRBV7-9 | CASSGEGSYGYTF | TGTGCCAGCAGCGGGGAGGGAAGCTATGGCTACACCTTC
- | - | TRBJ2-3 | TRBV14 | CASSQELGVSDLTDTQYF | TGTGCCAGCAGCCAAGAACTTGGAGTGAGCGACCTCACAGATACGCAGTATTTT
few | TRBD1 | TRBJ1-3 | TRBV6-1 | CASRPGQAANTIYF | TGTGCCAGCAGACCGGGACAGGCTGCGAACACCATATATTTT
- | - | TRBJ2-7 | TRBV29-1 | CSVEGGARSSYEQYF | TGCAGCGTTGAAGGGGGGGCGAGGAGCTCCTACGAGCAGTACTTC
- | - | TRBJ2-1 | TRBV7-2 | CASSAGTSTYNEQFF | TGTGCCAGCAGCGCGGGGACCAGCACCTACAATGAGCAGTTCTTC
- | TRBD1 | TRBJ1-3 | TRBV6-6 | CASSKEQGTGNTIYF | TGTGCCAGCAGCAAAGAACAGGGGACTGGAAACACCATATATTTT
- | - | TRBJ2-7 | TRBV7-2 | CASSFRESSYEQYF | TGTGCCAGCAGCTTCAGGGAGAGCTCCTACGAGCAGTACTTC
- | - | TRBJ1-3 | TRBV6-1 | CASRPGNAGNTIYF | TGTGCCAGCCGGCCGGGCAACGCTGGAAACACCATATATTTT
- | - | TRBJ1-5 | TRBV27 | CASRTGNQPQHF | TGTGCCAGCAGGACGGGCAATCAGCCCCAGCATTTT
- | TRBD1 | TRBJ1-6 | TRBV27 | CASSGTGASPLHF | TGTGCCAGCAGTGGGACAGGGGCTTCACCCCTCCACTTT
- | TRBD1 | TRBJ1-4 | TRBV6-6 | CASSSFRDRNEKLFF | TGTGCCAGCAGCTCCTTCCGGGACAGAAATGAAAAACTGTTTTTT
- | - | TRBJ1-5 | TRBV28 | CASSPGTVLNQPQHF | TGTGCCAGCAGTCCAGGGACCGTTCTCAATCAGCCCCAGCATTTT
- | TRBD2 | TRBJ2-1 | TRBV19 | CASRLAGGSYNEQFF | TGTGCCAGTAGACTAGCGGGAGGGTCCTACAATGAGCAGTTCTTC
- | - | TRBJ2-2 | TRBV18 | CASSSDTGELFF | TGTGCCAGCTCATCCGACACCGGGGAGCTGTTTTTT
- | TRBD1 | TRBJ2-7 | TRBV28 | CASSLGQGAYEQYF | TGTGCCAGCAGTTTAGGACAGGGGGCCTACGAGCAGTACTTC
- | - | TRBJ2-5 | TRBV27 | CASSKSPGRQETQYF | TGTGCCAGCAGTAAGTCACCGGGACGCCAAGAGACCCAGTACTTC
- | - | TRBJ2-5 | TRBV6-1 | CASSAGGFQETQYF | TGTGCCAGCAGTGCAGGAGGTTTCCAAGAGACCCAGTACTTC
- | - | TRBJ2-3 | TRBV7-2 | CASSSSTDTQYF | TGTGCCAGCAGCTCCAGCACAGATACGCAGTATTTT
- | - | TRBJ2-7 | TRBV11-1 | CASSTAWSGAYEQYF | TGTGCCAGCAGCACAGCATGGTCAGGGGCCTACGAGCAGTACTTC
once | - | TRBJ2-4 | TRBV27 | CASRRTGKNIQYF | TGTGCCAGCAGACGGACGGGGAAAAACATTCAGTACTTC
- | - | TRBJ2-7 | TRBV19 | CASSSGVDSYEQYF | TGTGCCAGTAGTAGCGGAGTAGATTCCTACGAGCAGTACTTC